These 31 T cell receptor beta chains were all obtained from the same sample, sequenced in a study of tumor-infiltrating lymphocytes in oesophageal squamous cell carcinoma. TCRdb reanalysed the PCR reads using MiXCR and keeps one entry per CDR3 protein. Of almost 20,000 distinct CDR3 sequences in the sample, around 39% were seen once. Sequencing was performed on esophageal tumor tissue. The receptor set was obtained from a male donor with esophageal squamous cell carcinoma.

The chain couples TRBV5-4 to TRBJ1-1, with D tentatively TRBD1 (5 bases). Per germline, CDR1 SGHNT and CDR2 YYREEE (reference sequence). This CDR3 spans 12 amino acids. Between the trimmed V and J ends, which lost 4 bases and 1 base, there was a span of 5 bases. In DNA, the CDR3 is TGTGCCAGCAGCGACAGGAACACTGAAGCTTTCTTT. Translated: CASSDRNTEAFF.

The rearrangement uses TRBV7-3 and TRBJ2-3, with 8 bases fitting TRBD1. This CDR3 comprises 14 residues. Trimming at V came to 5 bases and at J to 3 bases, leaving 4 bases not matched to a gene. Germline assignment: CDR1 SGHTA and CDR2 FQGTGA. The CDR3 loop reads CASSRQGATDTQYF. DNA of the CDR3: TGTGCCAGCAGCCGGCAGGGGGCAACAGATACGCAGTATTTT.

The CDR3 DNA reads as TGTGCCAGCAGCCATGACAGCTCCTACGAGCAGTACTTC. Its translation: CASSHDSSYEQYF. The chain links TRBV7-6 to TRBJ2-5, with a weak D call TRBD1 (5 bases). Near its end, the DNA agrees better with TRBJ2-7, so the J call may be wrong. The CDR3 length is 13 residues. Germline V gives CDR1 SGHVS, CDR2 FNYEAQ.

The rearrangement links TRBV12-3 or TRBV12-4 to TRBJ2-3, with TRBD2 as a possible D gene (6 bases). The V end was cut by 3 bases, the J end by 4 bases, with 17 bases between. The CDR3 is 16 amino acids. CDR3 residues: CASSFGRGSRADTQYF. DNA for the CDR3: TGTGCCAGCAGTTTTGGGCGGGGCAGTAGGGCAGATACGCAGTATTTT.

In its sample, this clonotype is medium-sized. The V call is TRBV6-1, the J call TRBJ1-6; D is ambiguous. V was shortened by 6 bases and J by 14 bases, with 20 bases between the two germline ends. This CDR3 region has 14 residues. Per the germline V gene, CDR1 is MNHNS and CDR2 is SASEGT. CDR3: CASSPGMGKVALHF. CDR3 in DNA: TGTGCCAGCAGCCCGGGGATGGGAAAGGTGGCCCTCCACTTT.

V and J are TRBV7-2 and TRBJ2-7; D might be TRBD2 (6 bases). Germline V lookup: CDR1 SGHTA, CDR2 FQGNSA. The CDR3 totals 13 residues. V was pared by 4 bases and J by 3 bases, with 10 bases between. The CDR3 reads CASSYGRDYEQYF. Here the CDR3 DNA reads TGTGCCAGCAGCTACGGGAGAGACTACGAGCAGTACTTC.

The chain carries TRBV7-6 and TRBJ2-5; the match to TRBD2 covers 13 bases. Near its end, the DNA agrees better with TRBJ2-1, so the J call may be wrong. Germline V lookup: CDR1 SGHVS, CDR2 FNYEAQ. This CDR3 region has 19 residues. CDR3 bases: TGTGCCAGCAGCTTAGCAACACCGACTAGCGGGGGGCCGATCAATGAGCAGTTCTTC. Protein: CASSLATPTSGGPINEQFF.

A few counts support this clonotype. The DNA is left out, because the CDR3 cannot be placed on it with certainty; the CDR3 is given as TCRdb lists it. The rearrangement uses TRBV12-3 or TRBV12-4 and TRBJ2-6. The CDR3 adds up to 14 amino acids, both ends counted. The CDR3 here is CASTLTPLWLHLRF.

The rearrangement links TRBV7-3 to TRBJ2-5, with TRBD2 matching over 8 bases. V gave up 5 bases and J gave up 5 bases; unmatched junction bases: 10. This CDR3 spans 15 amino acids. Germline CDR1 SGHTA, CDR2 FQGTGA. CDR3 sequence reads: CASSREGREVETQYF. The CDR3 nucleotides read TGTGCCAGCAGCCGCGAGGGGCGGGAGGTGGAGACCCAGTACTTC.

Many counts were recorded for this clonotype. CDR3 nucleotide sequence: TGTGCCAGTAGTATAACCGGGACAGGGGTCAATGAGCAGTTCTTC. Protein product: CASSITGTGVNEQFF. The V call is TRBV19, the J call TRBJ2-1, with 10 nucleotides matching TRBD1. After removal of 2 bases from V and 6 bases from J, the junction contained 4 bases not matched to a gene. Germline V gene lookup returns CDR1 LNHDA and CDR2 SQIVND (reference sequence). This CDR3 comprises 15 residues.

This clonotype has at least ten counts. V is TRBV6-1 and J is TRBJ1-1; D is ambiguous. Trimming took 4 bases from V and 1 from J, leaving 7 bases between them. This CDR3 region has 13 residues. From germline, CDR1 is MNHNS and CDR2 SASEGT. CDR3 region: CASSGLTNTEAFF. The CDR3 DNA follows: TGTGCCAGCAGTGGGCTTACGAACACTGAAGCTTTCTTT.

This clonotype has a handful of counts. The V gene is TRBV18, the J gene TRBJ2-2, with no clear D. Germline CDR1 reads KGHSH; CDR2 reads LQKENI. The CDR3 covers 13 residues. V lost 6 bases and J lost 5, with 10 bases in between. CDR3 DNA: TGTGCCAGCTCCCCGGACGGGACCGGGGAGCTGTTTTTT. Translating it yields CASSPDGTGELFF.

To note about this clonotype: No DNA is shown, since the ends of the CDR3 on it are uncertain; the CDR3 is the one TCRdb lists. The rearrangement links TRBV19 to TRBJ2-3. A total of 15 residues make up the CDR3, ends included. Germline CDR1 LNHDA, CDR2 SQIVND (reference sequence). The CDR3 protein is CASIGKQPLWLHLRF.

The V gene is TRBV7-3, the J gene TRBJ2-4; no clear D. Matching the DNA end better, TRBJ2-7 makes the J call doubtful. CDR1 is SGHTA and CDR2 is FQGTGA in the germline V gene. There are 12 residues in the CDR3. The CDR3 loop is CASSRSFYEQYF. The CDR3 DNA is TGTGCCAGCAGCCGCAGTTTCTACGAGCAGTACTTC.

This clonotype was recorded once. The chain links TRBV9 to TRBJ2-4, with 7 bases aligning to TRBD2. The germline V gene has CDR1 SGDLS and CDR2 YYNGEE. Germline trimming cut 3 bases from V and 13 bases from J; bases unmatched to any gene: 19. This CDR3 has 16 residues. CDR3 sequence (DNA): TGTGCCAGCAGCGCCTCCCCGGGACTAACCTACAATGAGCAGTACTTC. As protein: CASSASPGLTYNEQYF.

The V and J genes are TRBV10-3 and TRBJ2-5; 7 bases match TRBD1. This CDR3 contains 14 residues. In germline, CDR1 is ENHRY, CDR2 SYGVKD. V gave up 6 bases and J gave up 4 bases; unmatched junction bases: 8. CDR3 in DNA: TGTGCCATCAGCGAGGGTGAGGGGGCAGAGACCCAGTACTTC. It is translated as CAISEGEGAETQYF.

As to this clonotype: The conserved closing phenylalanine or tryptophan is absent in this CDR3, likely reflecting a read error. The DNA is left out, because the CDR3 cannot be placed on it with certainty; the CDR3 is given as TCRdb lists it. The V and J genes are TRBV10-1 and TRBJ1-1; the DNA was not used to check the table's D call, TRBD1. Germline V CDR1 and CDR2: WNHNN, SYGVQD (reference sequence). The CDR3 is 16 residues long, ends included. CDR3 region: CASNDRVSKRPSSSGQ.

As to this clonotype: A read error is likely, as this CDR3 ends without the conserved phenylalanine or tryptophan. It is unclear where the CDR3 begins or ends on the DNA, so no DNA is shown, and the CDR3 is as TCRdb lists it. This chain connects TRBV7-2 to TRBJ2-3; the D call of TRBD2 is as the table states it, not checked on the DNA. Germline V gene lookup returns CDR1 SGHTA and CDR2 FQGNSA. From its first to its last residue, the CDR3 has 15 amino acids. The CDR3 spells CASSSLAGYEQYFGP.

This clonotype has a single count. The chain uses TRBV10-1 and TRBJ2-5; tentatively, D is TRBD2 (6 bases). The CDR3 has 15 amino acids. CDR1 WNHNN and CDR2 SYGVQD come from the germline V gene (reference sequence). V lost 0 bases, J lost 12 bases, and 20 bases lay in between. Written as DNA, the CDR3 is TGCGCCAGCAGTGAGTCGAGGGCGGGGAGCTACGAGGAGTACTTC. Protein sequence: CASSESRAGSYEEYF.

At least ten counts were recorded for this clonotype. The chain is built from TRBV10-3 and TRBJ2-7; tentatively, D is TRBD1 (6 bases). The CDR3 contains 14 residues. Trimming left V 6 bases short and J 3 bases short, with 15 bases between. Germline V gene sequence: CDR1 ENHRY, CDR2 SYGVKD. The CDR3 nucleotides read TGTGCCATCAGAGACTTAAACAGGGTCTACGAGCAGTACTTC. This gives the protein CAIRDLNRVYEQYF.

This clonotype was seen ten or more times. The V and J genes are TRBV28 and TRBJ1-1, with TRBD1 identical over 7 bases. CDR3 length: 12 residues. Germline CDR1 reads MDHEN; CDR2 reads SYDVKM. CDR3 sequence: CGTGRGVTEAFF. CDR3 sequence (DNA): TGTGGCACGGGCAGGGGGGTCACTGAAGCTTTCTTT.

The chain carries TRBV5-4 and TRBJ2-5; the D call may be TRBD1 or TRBD2 (5 bases each). TRBJ2-1 matches the DNA end more closely, so the J call is doubtful. CDR3 length: 16 residues. The germline V gene encodes CDR1 SGHNT and CDR2 YYREEE (reference sequence). CDR3 in DNA: TGTGCCAGCAGCTGGGGGATCGGGGCGTCCGCCTACGAGCAGTTCTTC. Its protein product is CASSWGIGASAYEQFF.

This chain links TRBV6-5 with TRBJ2-7, with D possibly being TRBD1 or TRBD2 (5 bases each). This CDR3 has 13 residues. Germline lookup yields CDR1 MNHEY and CDR2 SVGAGI. V lost 6 bases and J 0 bases, leaving 9 bases between the germline ends. The CDR3 nucleotides are TGTGCCAGCAGACCGGGGCTCTCCTACGAGCAGTACTTC. Amino acids: CASRPGLSYEQYF.

V gene TRBV7-2 combines with J gene TRBJ2-1; D is possibly TRBD1 (6 bases). Near its end, the DNA agrees better with TRBJ2-7, so the J call may be wrong. The CDR3 covers 15 residues. The germline V gene encodes CDR1 SGHTA and CDR2 FQGNSA. CDR3 DNA sequence: TGTGCCAGCAGCTCTACAGGGTCTAGCTCCTACGAGCAGTACTTC. As protein: CASSSTGSSSYEQYF.

The sample holds a few counts of this clonotype. A much larger clone sits a single nucleotide away, making a read error possible. The chain couples TRBV27 to TRBJ2-7; no reliable D call. The CDR3 sequence is 15 residues long. Germline V gene lookup returns CDR1 MNHEY and CDR2 SMNVEV (reference sequence). V was pared by 3 bases and J by 7 bases, with 19 bases between. CDR3 region: CASSLGSSSYNEQYF. The CDR3 coding sequence is TGTGCCAGCAGTTTGGGATCCAGCTCCTACAATGAGCAGTACTTC.

This clonotype turned up a few times. The J gene is TRBJ2-5, the V gene TRBV29-1; D is tentatively TRBD1 or TRBD2 (5 bases each). The V gene's germline CDR1 is SQVTM and CDR2 ANQGSEA. This CDR3 contains 13 residues. Trimming left V 2 bases short and J 5 bases short, with 12 bases between. CDR3 protein: CSVESGHGETQYF. The DNA for the CDR3 is TGCAGCGTTGAATCGGGGCATGGGGAGACCCAGTACTTC.

The chain has TRBV7-4 and TRBJ1-5; no clear D. CDR3 length equals 14 residues. The V end lost 2 bases, the J end lost 7 bases, and 12 bases lay between the germline ends. Germline V gene data show CDR1 as SGHVT and CDR2 as SQSDAQ. The CDR3 sequence: CASSLQDPSQPQHF. The DNA of the CDR3 is TGTGCCAGCAGCTTACAGGACCCCAGCCAGCCCCAGCATTTT. Based on the CDR3 plus reference TRBV7-4 and TRBJ1-5, the full variable domain is GAGVSQSPRYKVAKRGRDVALRCDSISGHVTLYWYRQTLGQGSEVLTYSQSDAQRDKSGRPSGRFSAERPERSVSTLKIQRTEQGDSAVYLCASSLQDPSQPQHFGDGTRLSIL.

In the case of this clonotype: This CDR3 fails to terminate in the conserved phenylalanine or tryptophan, so it likely reflects a read error. Because the CDR3's place on the DNA is in doubt, the DNA is left out and the CDR3 is given as listed by TCRdb. The chain carries TRBV4-2 and TRBJ2-7; the DNA was not compared with TRBD1, the D call given in the table. Germline CDR1 is LGHNA and CDR2 is YNFKEQ. The CDR3 has 16 amino acids, counting both end residues. Here the CDR3 reads CASSRGQGDSPLHFGN.

This clonotype has ten or more counts. The V and J genes are TRBV6-1 and TRBJ1-4; D unresolved. The ends were cut back, 4 bases at V and 8 bases at J, with 11 bases in the middle. Germline lookup yields CDR1 MNHNS and CDR2 SASEGT. The length of the CDR3 is 13 residues. CDR3 bases: TGTGCCAGCAGTGTAGGGATAGGGGAAAAACTGTTTTTT. Translated: CASSVGIGEKLFF.

This clonotype was seen many times. This may come from a read error, since a much larger clone is one base off. The genes are TRBV13 and TRBJ2-5; D uncertain. The germline V gene has CDR1 PRHDT and CDR2 FYEKMQ (reference sequence). V was trimmed by 3 bases and J by 11 bases, leaving 16 bases between them. The CDR3 is made up of 13 amino acids. The CDR3 reads CASSLTGTNEQYF. The CDR3, as DNA: TGTGCCAGCAGCTTGACTGGTACCAATGAGCAGTACTTC.

Concerning this clonotype: The junction shows a germline mismatch at one end, possibly a read error. V and J are TRBV10-3 and TRBJ2-1, with TRBD1 identical over 8 bases. Looked up from germline, CDR1 is ENHRY and CDR2 is SYGVKD. The CDR3 extends over 15 amino acids. The CDR3 loop is CAISEDRGQNSPLHF. The CDR3 nucleotides read TGTGCCATCAGTGAAGACAGGGGTCAGAATTCACCCCTCCACTTC.